The entry that follows covers one T cell receptor beta chain sequence. Antigen: not known. PCR was performed using 60 Vbeta and 13 Jbeta primers. TCRdb's table, derived via immunoSEQ multiplex PCR, lists solely in-frame clones and lacks some. The table shows around 99,000 clones, with approximately 63% occurring only once. These data come from a study of cytomegalovirus exposure and HLA in healthy donors. Study background: Tens of millions of unique TCR sequences came from HLA-typed donors in an early release. Genotyping of some 400 donors showed that over 65% belonged to the Caucasian-associated ancestry cluster. Study findings and constraints: According to an earlier analysis, most TCR beta V segments yielded productive rearrangements about 87% or about 30% of the time. Presence/absence analyses treated sequencing depth as roughly uniform across donors.

From germline, CDR1 is SGHNT and CDR2 YYREEE (reference sequence). Trimming removed 0 bases at V and 8 bases at J, with 15 bases between. The CDR3 spans 15 residues. The J gene is TRBJ2-1, the V gene TRBV5-4; possibly TRBD2 for D (5 bases). Sequencing was performed on PBMCs. This sequence was found in a woman aged 30 to 39 in good health and CMV-seronegative. The CDR3 DNA is TGTGCCAGCAGCTTGGCCCCTACTAGTTCCGATGAGCAGTTCTTC. Its translation: CASSLAPTSSDEQFF.